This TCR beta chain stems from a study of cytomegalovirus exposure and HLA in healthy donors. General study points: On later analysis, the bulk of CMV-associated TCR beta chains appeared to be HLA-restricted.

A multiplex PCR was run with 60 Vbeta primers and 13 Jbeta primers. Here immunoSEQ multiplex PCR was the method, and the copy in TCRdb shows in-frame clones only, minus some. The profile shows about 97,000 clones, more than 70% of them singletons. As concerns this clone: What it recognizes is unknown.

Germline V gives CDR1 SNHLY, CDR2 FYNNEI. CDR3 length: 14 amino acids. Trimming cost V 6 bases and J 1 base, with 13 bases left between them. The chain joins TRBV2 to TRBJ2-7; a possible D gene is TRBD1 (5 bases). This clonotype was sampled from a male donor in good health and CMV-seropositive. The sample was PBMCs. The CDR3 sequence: CASSFETASYEQYF. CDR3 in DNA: TGTGCCAGCAGCTTCGAGACAGCTTCCTACGAGCAGTACTTC.